This T cell receptor (beta chain) is drawn from a study of blood T cell repertoires in COVID-19. V was clipped by 5 bases and J by 1 base, with 11 bases between them. Germline V gene lookup returns CDR1 MRHNA and CDR2 SNTAGT. The length of the CDR3 is 14 residues. This study enrolled people aged about 18 to 95 from around 26 US geographic areas. Donors in Cohort 3 counted as recovered after two negative PCRs, clearance, or symptom resolution. The assay was immunoSEQ multiplex PCR, and TCRdb's table has in-frame clones only and misses some. The repertoire holds approximately 390,000 clones, with 85% to 90% as singletons.

This clonotype originated in a woman in her forties or fifties who had recovered from COVID-19. This chain joins TRBV6-4 and TRBJ1-1, with unresolved D. The material sequenced was PBMCs or T cells enriched from blood (not recorded which). CDR3 DNA sequence: TGTGCCAGCAGTATTGAAGGGAGGAACACTGAAGCTTTCTTT. Protein sequence: CASSIEGRNTEAFF.